Sequencing of this T cell receptor (beta chain) was carried out in a study of blood T cells in healthy people across ages. The CDR3 has 13 amino acids. Per the germline V gene, CDR1 is KGHDR and CDR2 is SFDVKD. The V end lost 9 bases, the J end lost 1 base, and 11 bases lay between the germline ends. Then a second PCR, running roughly 6 to 12 cycles, was carried out with a sample-barcoded 5' primer and a J-beta primer mix. TCRdb reanalysed the 5' RACE reads using MiXCR and keeps one entry per CDR3 protein. The sample lists 1.5 million to 2 million distinct CDR3 sequences, roughly 30% occurring once. V gene TRBV24-1 combines with J gene TRBJ1-1; D is possibly TRBD1 (5 bases). The sample consisted of blood. The receptor was derived from a woman in her twenties or thirties in good health. CDR3 DNA sequence: TGTGCCACCCGCCGTCAGGGGAACACTGAAGCTTTCTTT. It translates to CATRRQGNTEAFF.